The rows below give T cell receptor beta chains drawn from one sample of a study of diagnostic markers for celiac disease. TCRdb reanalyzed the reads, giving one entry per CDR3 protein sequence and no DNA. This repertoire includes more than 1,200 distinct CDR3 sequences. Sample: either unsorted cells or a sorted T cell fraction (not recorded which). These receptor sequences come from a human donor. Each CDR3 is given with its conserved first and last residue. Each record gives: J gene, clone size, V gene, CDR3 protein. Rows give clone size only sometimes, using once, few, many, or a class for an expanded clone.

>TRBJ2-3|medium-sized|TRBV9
CASSESGSTDTQYF
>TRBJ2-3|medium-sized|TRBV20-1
CSAGDRNTDTQYF
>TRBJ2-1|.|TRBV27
CASRSGFPGNEQFF
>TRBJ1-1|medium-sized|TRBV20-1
CSAFSPTGENTEAFF
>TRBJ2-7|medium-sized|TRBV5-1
CASSLGLAPSYEQYF
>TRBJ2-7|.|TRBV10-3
CAIRQDRELGGHYEQYF
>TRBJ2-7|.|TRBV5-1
CASSFGGGNAAPYEQYF
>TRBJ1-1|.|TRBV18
CASFGQTNTEAFF
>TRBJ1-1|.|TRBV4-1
CASSLSGHTEAFF
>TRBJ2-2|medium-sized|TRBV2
CASSVQGYTGELFF
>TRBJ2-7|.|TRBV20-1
CSAVTDWPFGIKQYF
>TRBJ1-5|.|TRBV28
CASSYPRGRVVNQPQHF
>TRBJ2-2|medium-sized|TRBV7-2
CASSSGLAGGELFF
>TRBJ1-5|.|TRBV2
CASSGGTGGRRVLDSNQPQHF
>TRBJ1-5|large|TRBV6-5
CASSPYRGEGHNQPQHF
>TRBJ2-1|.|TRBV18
CASSPPQSNEQFF
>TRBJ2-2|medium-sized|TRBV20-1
CSAGTSGSRNGELFF
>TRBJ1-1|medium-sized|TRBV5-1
CASSLAPQGAYTEAFF
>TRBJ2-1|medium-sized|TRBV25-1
CASSEPGHEQFF
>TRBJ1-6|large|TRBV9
CASSVLVVSYNSPLHF
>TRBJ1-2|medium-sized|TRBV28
CASSRLYGYTF